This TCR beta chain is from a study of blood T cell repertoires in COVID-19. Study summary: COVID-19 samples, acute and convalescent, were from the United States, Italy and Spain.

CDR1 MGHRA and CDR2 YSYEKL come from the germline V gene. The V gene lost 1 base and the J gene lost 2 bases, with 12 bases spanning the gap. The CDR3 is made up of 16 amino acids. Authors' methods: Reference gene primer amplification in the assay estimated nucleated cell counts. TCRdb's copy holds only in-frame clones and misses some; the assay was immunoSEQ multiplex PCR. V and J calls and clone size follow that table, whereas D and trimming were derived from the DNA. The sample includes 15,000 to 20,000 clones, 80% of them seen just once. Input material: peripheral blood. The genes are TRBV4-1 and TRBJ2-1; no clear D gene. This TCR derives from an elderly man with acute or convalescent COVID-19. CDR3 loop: CASSQVSLVTYNEQFF. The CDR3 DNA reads TGCGCCAGCAGCCAAGTTAGTCTAGTCACCTACAATGAGCAGTTCTTC.